This T cell receptor beta chain comes out of a study of T cells in Graves' hyperthyroidism and ophthalmopathy. The sample holds a few counts of this clonotype. Its antigen remains unidentified. Uncontrolled infection, other autoimmune disease, pregnancy or lactation disqualified patients from enrolment. It was RNA transcripts that yielded the amplified TCR beta CDR3 regions. The HTBI set primed first-round TCR CDR3 RT-PCR. In TCRdb, the multiplex PCR reads were re-called with MiXCR into one record per CDR3 protein. Among 400,000 to 600,000 distinct CDR3 sequences listed, approximately 16% were seen once. The study, taken as a whole, reports: Most thyroid clonotypes with frequency above 0.001 were detected in blood.

The CDR3 is 17 residues long. Germline CDR1 and CDR2: MNHEY and SMNVEV (reference sequence). Between the trimmed V and J ends, which lost 5 bases and 2 bases, there was a span of 21 bases. The TCR originated in a woman between 25 and 40 years old with Graves' ophthalmopathy. Sequenced material: blood. The chain couples TRBV27 to TRBJ1-2; D is unclear. CDR3 in DNA: TGTGCCAGCAGTCCCTCCCCCGCCAGGACCCTCAACTATGGCTACACCTTC. Its protein product is CASSPSPARTLNYGYTF.